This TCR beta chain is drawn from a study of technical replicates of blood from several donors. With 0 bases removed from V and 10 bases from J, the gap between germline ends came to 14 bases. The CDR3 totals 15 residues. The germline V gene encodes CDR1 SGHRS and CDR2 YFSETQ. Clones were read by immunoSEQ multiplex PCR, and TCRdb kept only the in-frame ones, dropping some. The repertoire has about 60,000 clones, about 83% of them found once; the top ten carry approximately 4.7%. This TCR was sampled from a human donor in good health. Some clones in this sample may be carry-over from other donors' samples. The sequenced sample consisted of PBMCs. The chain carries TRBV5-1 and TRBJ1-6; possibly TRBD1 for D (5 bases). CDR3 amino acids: CASSLAGIGRSPLHF. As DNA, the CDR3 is TGCGCCAGCAGCTTGGCAGGGATCGGGAGATCACCCCTCCACTTT.